This passage covers 28 T cell receptor beta chains from one sample sequenced in a study of blood T cells in healthy people across ages. A second PCR of 7 to 11 cycles used a sample-barcoded 5' primer and a J-beta primer mix. TCRdb independently ran MiXCR on the 5' RACE reads; one entry per CDR3 protein. The sample consists of around 500,000 distinct CDR3 sequences, around half of them appearing once. Sequencing input: blood. These receptor sequences come from a man aged 80 or over in good health.

The gene calls are TRBV12-3 or TRBV12-4 and TRBJ1-2; a possible D gene is TRBD1 (5 bases). The length of the CDR3 is 13 residues. Between the trimmed V and J ends, which lost 6 bases and 5 bases, there was a span of 13 bases. This CDR3 is CASSVGGAYGYTF. CDR3 nucleotide sequence: TGTGCCAGCAGCGTGGGGGGAGCTTATGGCTACACCTTC.

The sample holds one count of this clonotype. J is TRBJ2-7 and V is TRBV20-1; D call uncertain. In germline, CDR1 is DFQATT, CDR2 SNEGSKA (reference sequence). V lost 2 bases, J lost 0 bases, and 2 bases lay in between. The CDR3 extends over 11 amino acids. DNA for the CDR3: TGCAGTGCTAGACACTCCTACGAGCAGTACTTC. Amino acids: CSARHSYEQYF.

This clonotype has only a few counts. The chain employs TRBV27 and TRBJ2-5; D perhaps matches TRBD2 (5 bases). CDR3 size: 16 residues. Germline V gene sequence: CDR1 MNHEY, CDR2 SMNVEV (reference sequence). V lost 1 base and J 0 bases, leaving 12 bases between the germline ends. CDR3 sequence reads: CASSLLGRRYQETQYF. The CDR3, as DNA: TGTGCCAGCAGTTTATTGGGCAGGAGGTACCAAGAGACCCAGTACTTC.

The sample holds one count of this clonotype. The gene calls are TRBV20-1 and TRBJ2-5; D may correspond to TRBD1 or TRBD2 (5 bases each). Between the trimmed V and J ends, which lost 1 base and 0 bases, there was a span of 15 bases. The CDR3 is made up of 16 amino acids. Germline V gives CDR1 DFQATT, CDR2 SNEGSKA (reference sequence). CDR3 in DNA: TGCAGTGCTAGAGTCGCCCACGAGGGGTACCAAGAGACCCAGTACTTC. It yields the protein CSARVAHEGYQETQYF.

This chain joins TRBV29-1 and TRBJ2-1, with a weak D call TRBD1 (8 bases). Germline CDR1 is SQVTM and CDR2 is ANQGSEA. Trimming stripped 6 bases from V and 7 bases from J, with 19 bases between. The CDR3 totals 14 residues. The CDR3 protein is CSVKTGGAGNEQFF. CDR3 bases: TGCAGCGTAAAAACAGGGGGGGCCGGGAATGAGCAGTTCTTC.

The J gene is TRBJ2-1, the V gene TRBV7-2, with TRBD2 identical over 11 bases. This CDR3 has 16 amino acids. Germline V CDR1 and CDR2: SGHTA, FQGNSA. The trim removed 3 bases at V and 5 bases at J, leaving 6 bases unmatched. The CDR3 bases are TGTGCCAGCAGCTTCCCCGGGACTAGCGGAAACAATGAGCAGTTCTTC. As protein: CASSFPGTSGNNEQFF.

The chain uses TRBV20-1 and TRBJ2-5, with 7 bases matching TRBD1. The DNA end lines up better with TRBJ2-7; the J call may be wrong. The CDR3 runs 12 residues. CDR1 is DFQATT, CDR2 SNEGSKA, per germline (reference sequence). DNA for the CDR3: TGCAGTGCTACCAAGACAGGGTACGAGCAGTACTTC. Encoded protein: CSATKTGYEQYF.

The rearrangement links TRBV7-2 to TRBJ2-1; D remains unclear. The CDR3 spans 11 residues. Trimming left V 2 bases short and J 15 bases short, with 11 bases between. CDR1 SGHTA and CDR2 FQGNSA come from the germline V gene. The CDR3 sequence: CASSLPPGLFF. In DNA, the CDR3 is TGTGCCAGCAGCTTACCCCCTGGGCTGTTCTTC.

The chain employs TRBV7-2 and TRBJ2-2, with 8 bases that match TRBD2. Germline CDR1 is SGHTA and CDR2 is FQGNSA. V lost 6 bases, J lost 0 bases, and 6 bases stayed unmatched. CDR3 size: 16 residues. The CDR3 loop reads CASSLTTSANTGELFF. Here the CDR3 DNA reads TGTGCCAGCAGTCTCACGACTAGCGCGAACACCGGGGAGCTGTTTTTT.

This clonotype was recorded once. The V and J genes are TRBV29-1 and TRBJ1-1; D remains ambiguous. Germline lookup yields CDR1 SQVTM and CDR2 ANQGSEA. CDR3 length: 13 residues. With 3 bases removed from V and 5 bases from J, the gap between germline ends came to 13 bases. The CDR3 bases are TGCAGCGTTGACGGGAGAGGAAAAACTGAAGCTTTCTTT. Its protein product is CSVDGRGKTEAFF.

The chain has TRBV20-1 and TRBJ1-2; D gene uncertain. The germline V and J ends were trimmed by 1 base and 2 bases, with 14 bases remaining between them. Germline V gene sequence: CDR1 DFQATT, CDR2 SNEGSKA (reference sequence). The CDR3 sequence is 15 residues long. The CDR3 sequence: CSARVRAASNYGYTF. For the CDR3, the DNA is TGCAGTGCTAGAGTCCGGGCAGCTTCGAACTATGGCTACACCTTC.

The genes are TRBV9 and TRBJ1-2; D gene uncertain. V shed 0 bases and J shed 2 bases, with 8 bases lying between them. The CDR3 has 14 residues. Germline V gene sequence: CDR1 SGDLS, CDR2 YYNGEE. For the CDR3, the DNA is TGTGCCAGCAGCGTAGAAGGTCAGAACTATGGCTACACCTTC. Protein product: CASSVEGQNYGYTF.

The chain couples TRBV9 to TRBJ2-5; 7 bases fit TRBD2. The CDR3 totals 15 residues. The germline V gene encodes CDR1 SGDLS and CDR2 YYNGEE. With 4 bases clipped from V and 0 bases from J, the junction kept 6 bases outside the gene matches. The CDR3 here is CASSFRGLYQETQYF. The CDR3 DNA reads as TGTGCCAGCAGCTTTAGGGGACTATACCAAGAGACCCAGTACTTC.

This clonotype was seen a few times. This chain uses TRBV7-2 with TRBJ2-1; the match to TRBD2 covers 11 bases. This CDR3 has 16 residues. V shed 4 bases, J shed 4 bases, and the junction held 6 bases outside the gene matches. The germline V gene has CDR1 SGHTA and CDR2 FQGNSA. DNA of the CDR3: TGTGCCAGCAGCTCGTGGACTAGCGGGTTTTACAATGAGCAGTTCTTC. Protein: CASSSWTSGFYNEQFF.

This clonotype was observed once. The chain employs TRBV7-2 and TRBJ1-1; D unclear. Germline assignment: CDR1 SGHTA and CDR2 FQGNSA. Trimming stripped 5 bases from V and 4 bases from J, with 5 bases between. This CDR3 has 11 amino acids. CDR3 loop: CASSESTEAFF. In DNA form, the CDR3 reads TGTGCCAGCAGCGAATCCACTGAAGCTTTCTTT.

The chain links TRBV9 to TRBJ2-3, with a tentative D call TRBD2 (6 bases). The V gene lost 3 bases and the J gene lost 1 base, with 15 bases spanning the gap. The CDR3 is 16 amino acids. Germline V gives CDR1 SGDLS, CDR2 YYNGEE. The CDR3: CASSAYLGGGTDTQYF. Here the CDR3 DNA reads TGTGCCAGCAGCGCCTATCTAGGAGGGGGCACAGATACGCAGTATTTT.

V gene TRBV29-1 combines with J gene TRBJ1-1; 10 bases are shared with TRBD1. Germline CDR1 and CDR2: SQVTM and ANQGSEA. The CDR3 length is 15 residues. After removal of 0 bases from V and 3 bases from J, the junction contained 4 bases not matched to a gene. CDR3 sequence reads: CSVEDRQGAYTEAFF. In DNA, the CDR3 is TGCAGCGTTGAAGATCGACAGGGGGCTTACACTGAAGCTTTCTTT.

In its sample, this clonotype was seen many times. The chain is built from TRBV7-9 and TRBJ2-6; D gene uncertain. Germline V gene data show CDR1 as SEHNR and CDR2 as FQNEAQ (reference sequence). The CDR3 contains 20 residues. Trimming stripped 1 base from V and 0 bases from J, with 19 bases between. CDR3 loop: CASSLGPLGRRYSGANVLTF. The CDR3 nucleotides read TGTGCCAGCAGCTTAGGTCCATTAGGCAGGCGATACTCTGGGGCCAACGTCCTGACTTTC.

This chain connects TRBV9 to TRBJ2-7, with D perhaps given as TRBD1 or TRBD2 (5 bases each). With 1 base removed from V and 3 bases from J, the gap between germline ends came to 14 bases. Germline V gene sequence: CDR1 SGDLS, CDR2 YYNGEE. The CDR3 extends over 15 amino acids. This CDR3 reads CASSVSTGAGYEQYF. In DNA, the CDR3 is TGTGCCAGCAGCGTAAGTACTGGGGCGGGCTACGAGCAGTACTTC. Full variable domain (missing parts from reference TRBV9 and TRBJ2-7): DSGVTQTPKHLITATGQRVTLRCSPRSGDLSVYWYQQSLDQGLQFLIQYYNGEERAKGNILERFSAQQFPDLHSELNLSSLELGDSALYFCASSVSTGAGYEQYFGPGTRLTVT.

The J gene is TRBJ1-2, the V gene TRBV2, with D unclear. CDR3 length: 11 amino acids. Per germline, CDR1 SNHLY and CDR2 FYNNEI. V lost 9 bases and J 4 bases, leaving 9 bases between the germline ends. The CDR3 sequence: CARTGSYGYTF. The CDR3 DNA follows: TGTGCCAGAACGGGGAGCTATGGCTACACCTTC. The variable domain in full, completed from reference TRBV2 and TRBJ1-2, reads EPEVTQTPSHQVTQMGQEVILRCVPISNHLYFYWYRQILGQKVEFLVSFYNNEISEKSEIFDDQFSVERPDGSNFTLKIRSTKLEDSAMYFCARTGSYGYTFGSGTRLTVV.

The chain has TRBV7-2 and TRBJ2-5; a weak D match, TRBD2 (6 bases). V was pared by 0 bases and J by 11 bases, with 16 bases between. Germline CDR1 SGHTA, CDR2 FQGNSA. The CDR3 spans 14 residues. As DNA, the CDR3 is TGTGCCAGCAGCTTAGCCTGGGTGGAGGAGGGGCAGTACTTC. It encodes CASSLAWVEEGQYF.

J is TRBJ2-7 and V is TRBV29-1, with 10 bases fitting TRBD2. The CDR3 is 15 residues long. Trimming cost V 2 bases and J 3 bases; bases outside gene matches: 7. Germline values: CDR1 SQVTM, CDR2 ANQGSEA. The CDR3 sequence: CSVENLAGAGYEQYF. DNA for the CDR3: TGCAGCGTTGAAAACCTAGCGGGAGCGGGCTACGAGCAGTACTTC.

This clonotype was counted ten times or more. CDR3 residues: CASSLGEVGYTF. Here the CDR3 DNA reads TGTGCCAGCAGTTTGGGGGAGGTGGGCTACACCTTC. The J gene is TRBJ1-2, the V gene TRBV6-6; tentatively, D is TRBD1 (5 bases). From germline, CDR1 is MNHNY and CDR2 SVGAGI (reference sequence). CDR3 length: 12 amino acids. Trimming removed 4 bases from V and 8 bases from J, with 11 bases in between.

This clonotype was counted at least ten times. The chain couples TRBV20-1 to TRBJ1-5; D may be TRBD1 (6 bases). The CDR3 runs to 16 residues. The germline V gene encodes CDR1 DFQATT and CDR2 SNEGSKA (reference sequence). V lost 0 bases, J lost 6 bases, and 18 bases lay in between. The CDR3 DNA reads TGCAGTGCTAGAGATTTGCGCAGGGGACTGATTCAGCCCCAGCATTTT. It translates to CSARDLRRGLIQPQHF.

For this clonotype: Germline is not matched at one junction end, which may reflect a read error. V usage is TRBV4-3 and J usage is TRBJ2-2; 8 nucleotides match TRBD2. The CDR3 loop spans 17 amino acids. Germline CDR1 reads LGHNA; CDR2 reads YSLEER. The CDR3 sequence is CAGSPARAGGNTGELFF. CDR3 sequence (DNA): TGCGCCGGCAGCCCAGCAAGGGCGGGGGGTAACACCGGGGAGCTGTTTTTT.

The gene calls are TRBV6-6 and TRBJ2-7, with TRBD1 identical over 9 bases. With 3 bases clipped from V and 1 base from J, the junction kept 10 bases outside the gene matches. Germline assignment: CDR1 MNHNY and CDR2 SVGAGI (reference sequence). This CDR3 is 17 amino acids long. The CDR3 spells CASSYRVSGTGSYEQYF. DNA of the CDR3: TGTGCCAGCAGTTATAGGGTCAGCGGGACAGGGTCCTACGAGCAGTACTTC.

This clonotype was picked up one time. This chain uses TRBV6-2 or TRBV6-3 with TRBJ2-1, with D hard to call. Germline V CDR1 and CDR2: MNHEY, SVGEGT. This CDR3 has 11 residues. The ends were cut back, 6 bases at V and 10 bases at J, with 10 bases in the middle. The CDR3 here is CASSPLVEQFF. CDR3 sequence (DNA): TGTGCCAGCAGCCCCCTGGTGGAGCAGTTCTTC.

The chain joins TRBV7-2 to TRBJ1-2; perhaps TRBD1 as D (6 bases). V was shortened by 6 bases and J by 3 bases, with 14 bases between the two germline ends. Germline V gene lookup returns CDR1 SGHTA and CDR2 FQGNSA. The CDR3 totals 14 residues. The CDR3 region has the DNA TGTGCCAGCAGGACCACTGGACAGCACTATGGCTACACCTTC. This encodes CASRTTGQHYGYTF.